This record covers a single TCR beta chain. The junction shows a germline mismatch at one end, possibly a read error. The data were taken from a study of OX40 agonist ivuxolimab in advanced cancers. Background on the study: Three dose-escalation patients had partial responses: one with hepatocellular carcinoma and two with cutaneous melanoma.

This CDR3 is built from 15 residues. Germline loops: CDR1 MNHNS, CDR2 SASEGT. Generated by immunoSEQ multiplex PCR, the TCRdb table keeps only in-frame clones and is missing some. Counted here are some 60,000 clones, roughly 85% occurring once; the ten biggest clones make up approximately 0.32%. Sequenced material: CD4+ or CD8+ T cells sorted from blood, taken in a trial of the OX40 agonist ivuxolimab. The sequence was collected from an adult with an advanced solid tumor such as melanoma, head and neck, liver or kidney cancer. The rearrangement links TRBV6-1 to TRBJ1-1; weak D call: TRBD1 (6 bases). CDR3 residues: CASSEGTTTNTEAFF. The CDR3 bases are TGTGCCAGCAGCGAAGGGACAACCACGAACACTGAAGCTTTCTTT.